This is a list of T cell receptor beta chains from one sample in a study of cytomegalovirus exposure and HLA in healthy donors. Using immunoSEQ multiplex PCR, the repertoire was profiled, and TCRdb retains in-frame clones only, with some absent. The sample lists about 170,000 clones, approximately 85% occurring once. The source material was PBMCs. The receptors were sampled from a man under 40 in good health and CMV-seropositive. Each CDR3 is given with its conserved first and last residue. Fields, in order: CDR3 DNA, CDR3 protein, D gene, clone size, J gene, V gene. A D gene is named only where the DNA matches it firmly. Rows may omit the clone size; those that give it use once, few, many or a size class.

TGTTCCAGCAGCTTCACGGACAGGGGGAGGGAAAAACTGTTTTTT CSSSFTDRGREKLFF TRBD1 NA TRBJ1-4 TRBV7-9
TGCGCCAGCAGCCCGGGGGGAGCGCGGCCCTTGATTGAAGCTTTCTTT CASSPGGARPLIEAFF NA NA TRBJ1-1 TRBV5-1
TGTGCCAGCAGTCCCAGGGACAGGGGTTCGAATGGCTACACCTTC CASSPRDRGSNGYTF TRBD1 NA TRBJ1-2 TRBV6-6
TGTGCCAGCAGCTTAGGAAAGGACACAAACTATGGCTACACCTTC CASSLGKDTNYGYTF NA NA TRBJ1-2 TRBV7-2
TGTGCCAGTAGTCCGGGGGGGAGTCCCTCCTACGAGCAGTACTTC CASSPGGSPSYEQYF TRBD2 NA TRBJ2-7 TRBV19
TGTGCCAGCAGCGAGGGCGGGACCTACAATGAGCAGTTCTTC CASSEGGTYNEQFF NA NA TRBJ2-1 TRBV9
TGTGCCAGCAGTGACTACAGAGTTGATGGCTACACCTTC CASSDYRVDGYTF NA few TRBJ1-2 TRBV2
TGTGCCAGTAGTCAGGGGTTCGCAGATACGCAGTATTTT CASSQGFADTQYF NA NA TRBJ2-3 TRBV19
TGTGCCAGTAGTGGCTGGGAAGGGGGCGGACTCTGGCAGCCCCAGCATTTT CASSGWEGGGLWQPQHF TRBD1 NA TRBJ1-5 TRBV19
TGCAGCGTAGATGACCGGGACAGAGACAATGAGCAGTTCTTC CSVDDRDRDNEQFF TRBD1 once TRBJ2-1 TRBV29-1
TGTGCCAGCAGCGACACTAGCGGGAGGGCCTACGAGCAGTACTTC CASSDTSGRAYEQYF TRBD2 NA TRBJ2-7 TRBV11-2
TGCAGCGTTGAGCCCCGTCTCCTCCAGACTGAAGCTTTCTTT CSVEPRLLQTEAFF NA NA TRBJ1-1 TRBV29-1
TGTGCCAGCAGCGCACAAATGACAGGGACCGGGGAGCTGTTTTTT CASSAQMTGTGELFF TRBD1 NA TRBJ2-2 TRBV9
TGTGCCAGCAGCCCTCCCGGGGGGCCCAAAAACATTCAGTACTTC CASSPPGGPKNIQYF NA NA TRBJ2-4 TRBV7-2
TGTGCCAGCAGCCCCCTAGGACAGGGGAAGCTAACCGGGGAGCTGTTTTTT CASSPLGQGKLTGELFF TRBD1 once TRBJ2-2 TRBV9
TGTGCCAGCAGTTTAAGGGGACTGGGTCAGCCCCAGCATTTT CASSLRGLGQPQHF NA NA TRBJ1-5 TRBV27
TGTGCCAGCAGCTTAAGTTCGGGACAGGGTCGAAGTGTAGAGCAGTTCTTC CASSLSSGQGRSVEQFF TRBD1 NA TRBJ2-1 TRBV7-9
TGTGCCAGCAGTGAGGGAGGGGATGAGCAGTTCTTC CASSEGGDEQFF TRBD2 NA TRBJ2-1 TRBV2
TGTGCCACCAGCAGAGCTGAGCGGGAGGGTAGAGAGACCCAGTACTTC CATSRAEREGRETQYF TRBD2 NA TRBJ2-5 TRBV15
TGTGCCAGCAGTTATGGACTAGCGGGAGGTGAGCAGTTCTTC CASSYGLAGGEQFF TRBD2 NA TRBJ2-1 TRBV6-5
TGTGCCACCCTTACACATTATGGCTACACCTTC CATLTHYGYTF NA once TRBJ1-2 TRBV27
TGTGCCAGCAGCTTAGGGGGACTTACTGCCTACGAGCAGTACTTC CASSLGGLTAYEQYF NA NA TRBJ2-7 TRBV7-8
TGTTCCAGCAGCTTACTGGGGGGAACGGGAGTCAATCAGCCCCAGCATTTT CSSSLLGGTGVNQPQHF NA NA TRBJ1-5 TRBV7-9
TGTGCCTGGAGGACTCCAAATCAGCCCCAGCATTTT CAWRTPNQPQHF NA NA TRBJ1-5 TRBV30
TGTGCCAGCAGCCGTGGGACAGCTTCCTACTCTGGAAACACCATATATTTT CASSRGTASYSGNTIYF TRBD1 once TRBJ1-3 TRBV7-9
TGTGCCAGCAACCTAATAGCGGGAGTAGGGGAGCAGTTCTTC CASNLIAGVGEQFF TRBD2 NA TRBJ2-1 TRBV6-1
TGTGCCAGCAGTGAACTCCGCCGAAGCGGAGATACGCAGTATTTT CASSELRRSGDTQYF NA NA TRBJ2-3 TRBV2
TGCGCCAGCAGCCAAGGAGGGGGACAGGGGAAGGCCTATGGCTACACCTTC CASSQGGGQGKAYGYTF TRBD1 few TRBJ1-2 TRBV4-1
TGTGCCAGCAGCCCTTCTACCGATACGCAGTATTTT CASSPSTDTQYF NA once TRBJ2-3 TRBV7-9
TGTGCCAGCAGTGCCAGACAGGGCAGAGAGCAGTTCTTC CASSARQGREQFF TRBD1 NA TRBJ2-1 TRBV6-1
TGTGCCAGCAGTGAGGCCGGGAAAGAAAAACTGTTTTTT CASSEAGKEKLFF NA few TRBJ1-4 TRBV25-1
TGTGCCAGCAGCTTGGCTACTAGCGGGATGGGGCAGTTCTTC CASSLATSGMGQFF TRBD2 NA TRBJ2-1 TRBV7-2
TGCAGCGTTGAAGGGGCGGGGGAGACCCAGTACTTC CSVEGAGETQYF NA once TRBJ2-5 TRBV29-1
TGCGCCAGCAGCTTAGACCCGGGGGACCTCTATGGCTACACCTTC CASSLDPGDLYGYTF NA NA TRBJ1-2 TRBV5-1
TGTGCCAGCAGCTCGGGACTAGCGGGAGGTCTCTGGATTTACGAGCAGTACTTC CASSSGLAGGLWIYEQYF TRBD2 NA TRBJ2-7 TRBV5-4
TGTGCCAGCTCACCGTCAGCCTGGGACAGGAGCTTCGGCGGTGAAAAACTGTTTTTT CASSPSAWDRSFGGEKLFF TRBD1 once TRBJ1-4 TRBV18
TGTGCCAGCAGCCCCCGGAGGGAGATCGAGACCCAGTACTTC CASSPRREIETQYF NA NA TRBJ2-5 TRBV4-2
TGTTCCAGCAGCTTAGACACAGGGAAATTCTCTGGGGCCAACGTCCTGACTTTC CSSSLDTGKFSGANVLTF NA NA TRBJ2-6 TRBV7-9
TGTGCCAGCAGTTACTCTGGGAGATACAATGAGCAGTTCTTC CASSYSGRYNEQFF NA NA TRBJ2-1 TRBV6-5
TGTGCCAGCTCACCACAGGAGGTCCTCTCTGGAAACACCATATATTTT CASSPQEVLSGNTIYF NA NA TRBJ1-3 TRBV18
TGTGCCAGCAGCTCCCGGACAGGGGGCAACTATGGCTACACCTTC CASSSRTGGNYGYTF TRBD1 few TRBJ1-2 TRBV9
TGTGCCAGCAGCTCGGTGGGGGGGAAAATCGTTAACACCGGGGAGCTGTTTTTT CASSSVGGKIVNTGELFF TRBD2 NA TRBJ2-2 TRBV7-9
TGTGCCAGCAGCTTAGACCCAACACAGGGGCTCAACTATGGCTACACCTTC CASSLDPTQGLNYGYTF TRBD1 NA TRBJ1-2 TRBV11-1
TGTGCCAGCAGTTCATCCGGGACAGGGTTGGGGTACGAGCAGTACTTC CASSSSGTGLGYEQYF TRBD1 NA TRBJ2-7 TRBV27
TGTGCCAGCAGCTCTCAGTCGGGGGGCTTAAACTATGGCTACACCTTC CASSSQSGGLNYGYTF NA NA TRBJ1-2 TRBV7-2
TGTGCCAGCTCTCGGGACAGGGCAGGCGAGCAGTACTTC CASSRDRAGEQYF TRBD1 NA TRBJ2-7 TRBV18
TGTGCCAGCAGCTTAGCTGGGACTAGCCCAGTGAGTGAGCAGTTCTTC CASSLAGTSPVSEQFF TRBD2 NA TRBJ2-1 TRBV7-6
TGTGCCAGCACTACGGGAACGGCAGATACGCAGTATTTT CASTTGTADTQYF NA NA TRBJ2-3 TRBV7-8
TGTGCCAGCAGTCCGGGGCTAGCGGGAGGCAATGAGCAGTTCTTC CASSPGLAGGNEQFF TRBD2 NA TRBJ2-1 TRBV6-6